Described below is a single TCR beta chain sequence and its context. Its antigen is not known. The sample originates from a study of blood T cells in healthy people across ages. Study-wide context: Capture by template switching was about one barcoded beta molecule per two T cells.

It was roughly 10 milliliters of peripheral blood that were drawn from each donor. At least 7 million PBMCs were isolated per sample. CDR1 is MNHEY, CDR2 SMNVEV, per germline (reference sequence). CDR3 length: 13 amino acids. Trimming took off 6 bases at V and 3 bases at J, with 12 bases between the two ends. A sample-barcoded 5' primer and a J-beta primer mix were used in a second PCR of roughly 7 to 12 cycles. Via MiXCR, TCRdb re-called the 5' RACE reads, giving one row per CDR3 protein. This sample has hundreds of thousands of distinct CDR3 sequences, with 44% found just once. Study findings and constraints: Unsorted PBMC material precluded a definitive naive versus antigen-experienced comparison.

The sequencing sample was made of blood. This clonotype was sampled from a man aged 60 to 75 in good health. This chain links TRBV27 with TRBJ2-7, with D unresolved. The CDR3 DNA sequence: TGTGCCAGCAGGCCCCGATATAACTACGAGCAGTACTTC. This codes for CASRPRYNYEQYF.